Shown below are 20 T cell receptor beta chains from a single sample sequenced in a study of blood T cell repertoires in COVID-19. The protocol was immunoSEQ multiplex PCR, while the TCRdb copy is restricted to in-frame clones and leaves out a portion. The sample includes some 140,000 clones, roughly 80% of them seen just once. Sequenced input: PBMCs or T cells enriched from blood (not recorded which). The receptors shown here come from a man aged 40-50 years with acute COVID-19.

The CDR3 DNA is TGTGCCAGTTCCCGGGACAGGCGCTACGAGCAGTACTTC. Its protein is CASSRDRRYEQYF. The V and J genes are TRBV19 and TRBJ2-7, with TRBD1 matching over 8 bases. The CDR3 sequence is 13 residues long. Germline-derived CDR1 and CDR2 are LNHDA and SQIVND (reference sequence). Trimming at V came to 8 bases and at J to 3 bases, leaving 6 bases not matched to a gene.

This clone is a singleton in its sample. V usage is TRBV27 and J usage is TRBJ2-3; D possibly corresponds to TRBD1 (7 bases). Deletions cut 5 bases from V and 6 bases from J, with 21 bases between. The CDR3 runs 16 residues. CDR1 is MNHEY and CDR2 is SMNVEV in the germline V gene (reference sequence). CDR3 residues: CASSIQGGLGGDTQYF. CDR3 nucleotides: TGTGCCAGCAGTATCCAAGGGGGCCTTGGAGGGGATACGCAGTATTTT.

The chain employs TRBV27 and TRBJ1-1, with D perhaps TRBD1 (5 bases). Germline V gives CDR1 MNHEY, CDR2 SMNVEV (reference sequence). The CDR3 length is 13 residues. Trimming took 3 bases from V and 7 from J, leaving 12 bases between them. CDR3 DNA: TGTGCCAGCAGTTTCCAGAGGAGGGGTGAAGCTTTCTTT. Protein sequence: CASSFQRRGEAFF.

For the CDR3, the DNA is TGCGCCAGCACCTCCGGGACAGGAGGGATGAACACTGAAGCTTTCTTT. Its translation is CASTSGTGGMNTEAFF. The chain has TRBV5-1 and TRBJ1-1, with TRBD1 matching 8 bases. CDR1 is SGHRS and CDR2 is YFSETQ in the germline V gene. The V segment lost 6 bases and the J segment 0 bases; nucleotides outside the gene matches: 10. The CDR3 consists of 16 residues.

This clone was counted a few times. The rearrangement joins TRBV7-2 to TRBJ2-7; 9 bases are a match to TRBD2. Germline V gene data show CDR1 as SGHTA and CDR2 as FQGNSA. This CDR3 is built from 15 residues. V dropped 4 bases and J dropped 6; count of bases not matched to a gene: 10. CDR3 sequence: CASSSRLADIAEQYF. The CDR3, as DNA: TGTGCCAGCAGCTCAAGACTAGCGGACATTGCCGAGCAGTACTTC.

The V gene is TRBV27, the J gene TRBJ2-7; 12 positions match TRBD2. The V gene's germline CDR1 is MNHEY and CDR2 SMNVEV (reference sequence). The trim removed 2 bases at V and 3 bases at J, leaving 8 bases unmatched. This CDR3 is 17 amino acids long. CDR3 DNA: TGTGCCAGCAGTTTAAGTAGGACTAGCGGGATAGGCTACGAGCAGTACTTC. Its translation: CASSLSRTSGIGYEQYF.

V gene TRBV7-9 combines with J gene TRBJ2-7; 7 bases line up with TRBD1. Germline CDR1 is SEHNR and CDR2 is FQNEAQ (reference sequence). CDR3 length equals 15 residues. Losses at the gene ends were 3 bases for V and 5 bases for J; bases not matched to a gene: 10. The CDR3 DNA reads as TGTGCCAGCAGCTTCACAATCCAGGGGGACGACGAGCAGTACTTC. It yields the protein CASSFTIQGDDEQYF. The complete variable domain, with remaining parts taken from reference TRBV7-9 and TRBJ2-7, reads DTGVSQNPRHKITKRGQNVTFRCDPISEHNRLYWYRQTLGQGPEFLTYFQNEAQLEKSRLLSDRFSAERPKGSFSTLEIQRTEQGDSAMYLCASSFTIQGDDEQYFGPGTRLTVT.

The rearrangement uses TRBV11-3 and TRBJ2-2; D is unresolved. The CDR3 totals 13 residues. Germline V lookup: CDR1 SGHNT, CDR2 YENEEA. V gave up 0 bases and J gave up 7 bases, with 6 bases separating them. CDR3 coding DNA: TGTGCCAGCAGCTTAGAGGCATTCGGGGAGCTGTTTTTT. Translating it yields CASSLEAFGELFF.

The genes are TRBV10-1 and TRBJ2-3; 8 bases are shared with TRBD1. The CDR3 extends over 16 amino acids. In germline, CDR1 is WNHNN, CDR2 SYGVQD (reference sequence). The trim removed 0 bases at V and 2 bases at J, leaving 4 bases unmatched. CDR3 amino acids: CASSESRTGYTDTQYF. As DNA, the CDR3 is TGCGCCAGCAGTGAGTCGAGGACAGGGTACACAGATACGCAGTATTTT.

This clone appeared once. The chain uses TRBV10-1 and TRBJ1-3; D uncertain. The germline V and J ends were trimmed by 3 bases and 4 bases, with 13 bases remaining between them. Germline V gene lookup returns CDR1 WNHNN and CDR2 SYGVQD (reference sequence). CDR3 length: 15 amino acids. In DNA, the CDR3 is TGCGCCAGCAGTGACTCGACTCCGGCGGGAAACACCATATATTTT. Encoded protein: CASSDSTPAGNTIYF.

This clone was seen once. The CDR3 protein is CASSPGNYEQYF. The DNA for the CDR3 is TGTGCCAGCAGCCCCGGTAATTACGAGCAGTACTTC. This chain joins TRBV6-2 or TRBV6-3 and TRBJ2-7; no clear D. Per germline, CDR1 MNHEY and CDR2 SVGEGT. V gave up 6 bases and J gave up 4 bases, with 10 bases separating them. CDR3 length: 12 amino acids.

J is TRBJ1-1 and V is TRBV6-5, with 7 bases identical to TRBD1. This CDR3 has 15 amino acids. The trim removed 8 bases at V and 2 bases at J, leaving 11 bases unmatched. Looked up from germline, CDR1 is MNHEY and CDR2 is SVGAGI. CDR3 in DNA: TGTGCCAGCGCGGATCTGGGACAGCCTAACACTGAAGCTTTCTTT. Translating gives CASADLGQPNTEAFF.

The V call is TRBV18, the J call TRBJ1-2; 7 nucleotides match TRBD1. The CDR3 length is 12 residues. Germline V gene data show CDR1 as KGHSH and CDR2 as LQKENI. V was clipped by 3 bases and J by 8 bases; unmatched bases: 3. CDR3 bases: TGTGCCAGCTCACCGTCAGGGGGAGGCTACACCTTC. Protein product: CASSPSGGGYTF.

The chain couples TRBV11-2 to TRBJ2-2, with 9 bases that match TRBD1. The length of the CDR3 is 19 residues. The germline CDR1 and CDR2 sequences are SGHAT and FQNNGV. Unmatched junction bases numbered 10, after V lost 2 bases and J lost 0 bases. The CDR3 protein is CASSLSNGQGIANTGELFF. The CDR3 DNA is TGTGCCAGCAGCTTATCAAACGGACAGGGGATCGCGAACACCGGGGAGCTGTTTTTT.

The chain carries TRBV5-1 and TRBJ1-1, with unresolved D. V lost 0 bases, J lost 10 bases, and 10 bases lay in between. Germline V lookup: CDR1 SGHRS, CDR2 YFSETQ. The CDR3 totals 12 residues. In nucleotides, the CDR3 is TGCGCCAGCAGCTTGGAGGGAGGGAGAGCTTTCTTT. It is translated as CASSLEGGRAFF.

The chain is built from TRBV5-1 and TRBJ2-6, with TRBD2 as a possible D gene (6 bases). The CDR3 loop spans 19 amino acids. CDR1 and CDR2 (germline): SGHRS, YFSETQ. Trimming removed 4 bases from V and 0 bases from J, with 20 bases in between. CDR3 sequence reads: CASSLLEGLLFSGANVLTF. For the CDR3, the DNA is TGCGCCAGCAGCCTATTGGAGGGACTCCTTTTCTCTGGGGCCAACGTCCTGACTTTC.

DNA for the CDR3: TGTGCCAGCAGCTTAGTGGGGGGACAGGGGGCCTACGAGCAGTACTTC. Protein product: CASSLVGGQGAYEQYF. The rearrangement uses TRBV11-2 and TRBJ2-7; 11 bases fit TRBD1. This CDR3 spans 16 amino acids. The germline CDR1 and CDR2 sequences are SGHAT and FQNNGV. Unmatched junction bases numbered 4, after V lost 1 base and J lost 2 bases.

This clone is a singleton in its sample. This chain joins TRBV9 and TRBJ2-1, with 7 positions matching TRBD1. CDR1 and CDR2 from the germline V gene are SGDLS and YYNGEE. After removal of 3 bases from V and 4 bases from J, the junction contained 7 bases not matched to a gene. The CDR3 covers 15 residues. In DNA form, the CDR3 reads TGTGCCAGCAGCGCCTGGGACAGACCATACAATGAGCAGTTCTTC. It encodes CASSAWDRPYNEQFF.

This clone was detected only a few times. The CDR3 region has the DNA TGCGCCAGCAGCCAAGATTCAGGACAGACCTACTATGGCTACACCTTC. As protein: CASSQDSGQTYYGYTF. V is TRBV4-1 and J is TRBJ1-2; perhaps TRBD1 as D (6 bases). Trimming cost V 0 bases and J 3 bases, with 14 bases left between them. This CDR3 has 16 residues. In germline, CDR1 is MGHRA, CDR2 YSYEKL.

The gene calls are TRBV5-1 and TRBJ2-5, with 7 positions matching TRBD1. Germline CDR1 is SGHRS and CDR2 is YFSETQ. Losses at the gene ends were 3 bases for V and 2 bases for J; bases not matched to a gene: 7. This CDR3 is 15 amino acids long. The CDR3 sequence is CASSSQGWEQETQYF. In DNA, the CDR3 is TGCGCCAGCAGCTCACAGGGGTGGGAGCAAGAGACCCAGTACTTC.